The 24 T cell receptor beta chains below come from one sample, sequenced in a study of shared clonotypes between healthy human individuals. Clones were read by immunoSEQ multiplex PCR, and TCRdb kept only the in-frame ones, dropping some. Of some 470,000 clones detected, 76% appear once; the ten largest clones hold about an eighth. The material sequenced was PBMCs. The receptors here all came from a woman between 40 and 55 years old in good health. Some clones in this sample may be carry-over from other donors' samples.

The chain uses TRBV5-4 and TRBJ2-7; the D gene is possibly TRBD2 (6 bases). Per the germline V gene, CDR1 is SGHNT and CDR2 is YYREEE (reference sequence). V was shortened by 4 bases and J by 2 bases, with 10 bases between the two germline ends. This CDR3 region has 13 residues. The CDR3 DNA sequence: TGTGCCAGCAGCCGGGACTTTACCTACGAGCAGTACTTC. Translated: CASSRDFTYEQYF.

The CDR3 here is CASSPASERGTYEQYF. In nucleotides, the CDR3 is TGTGCCAGCTCACCGGCCTCAGAACGTGGTACCTACGAGCAGTACTTC. This chain connects TRBV18 to TRBJ2-7; D is undetermined. Germline V lookup: CDR1 KGHSH, CDR2 LQKENI. This CDR3 has 16 residues. Trimming took off 3 bases at V and 2 bases at J, with 17 bases between the two ends. The variable domain in full, with the rest retrieved from reference TRBV18 and TRBJ2-7, is NAGVMQNPRHLVRRRGQEARLRCSPMKGHSHVYWYRQLPEEGLKFMVYLQKENIIDESGMPKERFSAEFPKEGPSILRIQQVVRGDSAAYFCASSPASERGTYEQYFGPGTRLTVT.

This chain joins TRBV7-2 and TRBJ2-1; TRBD2 might be the D (6 bases). The germline gives CDR1 SGHTA, CDR2 FQGNSA. This CDR3 has 13 residues. V dropped 1 base and J dropped 9 bases, with 10 bases sitting between them. The DNA for the CDR3 is TGTGCCAGCAGCTTAGATTGGGGAGGTGAGCAGTTCTTC. This translates into CASSLDWGGEQFF.

The J gene is TRBJ1-1, the V gene TRBV6-5; no clear D. This CDR3 has 13 residues. CDR1 MNHEY and CDR2 SVGAGI come from the germline V gene. V lost 4 bases to trimming and J lost 7 bases, with 13 bases between them. CDR3 nucleotides: TGTGCCAGCAGTTCCCCGGGCGGAGGTGAAGCTTTCTTT. The encoded protein is CASSSPGGGEAFF.

The chain links TRBV6-4 to TRBJ2-2; D unresolved. Germline V gene lookup returns CDR1 MRHNA and CDR2 SNTAGT. The CDR3 totals 14 residues. V was clipped by 6 bases and J by 0 bases, with 8 bases between them. The CDR3 protein is CASRDQANTGELFF. The CDR3 coding sequence is TGTGCCAGCAGAGACCAGGCGAACACCGGGGAGCTGTTTTTT.

This clone was seen only a few times. The V and J genes are TRBV11-1 and TRBJ2-7; the D is unclear. CDR3 length: 12 amino acids. CDR1 and CDR2 (germline): SGHAT, FQDESV (reference sequence). V shed 4 bases and J shed 4 bases, with 8 bases lying between them. CDR3 protein: CASSSGGYEQYF. CDR3 nucleotide sequence: TGTGCCAGCAGCTCGGGTGGTTACGAGCAGTACTTC.

This clone was observed a single time. The rearrangement joins TRBV7-2 to TRBJ2-1; D remains ambiguous. Trimming left V 5 bases short and J 2 bases short, with 10 bases between. Germline V gene sequence: CDR1 SGHTA, CDR2 FQGNSA. This CDR3 has 14 residues. CDR3 DNA: TGTGCCAGCAGCCCCCCTTGGGCCTACAATGAGCAGTTCTTC. Its protein is CASSPPWAYNEQFF. Looking up the rest from reference TRBV7-2 and TRBJ2-1 gives the full variable domain: GAGVSQSPSNKVTEKGKDVELRCDPISGHTALYWYRQSLGQGLEFLIYFQGNSAPDKSGLPSDRFSAERTGGSVSTLTIQRTQQEDSAVYLCASSPPWAYNEQFFGPGTRLTVL.

This CDR3 is CASSFPPSTGMIGNTIYF. The CDR3 DNA follows: TGTGCCAGCAGCTTCCCCCCTTCGACAGGCATGATCGGAAACACCATATATTTT. The chain links TRBV11-2 to TRBJ1-3; a weak D match, TRBD1 (6 bases). The CDR3 loop spans 18 amino acids. CDR1 is SGHAT and CDR2 is FQNNGV in the germline V gene. V shed 3 bases and J shed 4 bases, with 22 bases lying between them.

About this clone: Since a far larger clone is one base different, this is likely a read error. The chain employs TRBV7-9 and TRBJ1-4; D might be TRBD1 (5 bases). Per the germline V gene, CDR1 is SEHNR and CDR2 is FQNEAQ (reference sequence). Trimming cost V 3 bases and J 10 bases, with 12 bases left between them. The CDR3 runs to 13 residues. CDR3 DNA sequence: TGTGCCAGCAGCTTTGGGGGTCAGGGAAAACTGTTTTTT. Protein product: CASSFGGQGKLFF.

The J gene is TRBJ1-4, the V gene TRBV28; TRBD1 matches 9 bases. The CDR3 loop spans 14 amino acids. Germline V lookup: CDR1 MDHEN, CDR2 SYDVKM. With V trimmed by 0 bases and J by 8 bases, 1 base remained unmatched. CDR3 residues: CASSLWTGGEKLFF. For the CDR3, the DNA is TGTGCCAGCAGTTTATGGACAGGGGGGGAAAAACTGTTTTTT. The complete variable domain, with remaining parts taken from reference TRBV28 and TRBJ1-4, reads DVKVTQSSRYLVKRTGEKVFLECVQDMDHENMFWYRQDPGLGLRLIYFSYDVKMKEKGDIPEGYSVSREKKERFSLILESASTNQTSMYLCASSLWTGGEKLFFGSGTQLSVL.

J is TRBJ2-3 and V is TRBV6-5; TRBD1 might be the D (6 bases). This CDR3 region has 11 residues. V gave up 5 bases and J gave up 6 bases, with 6 bases separating them. Per the germline V gene, CDR1 is MNHEY and CDR2 is SVGAGI. CDR3 nucleotide sequence: TGTGCCAGCAGTCAGGGGGATACGCAGTATTTT. Protein product: CASSQGDTQYF.

Notes on this clone: Germline and junction disagree at one end, which may indicate a read error. The V gene is TRBV7-7, the J gene TRBJ2-1, with D possibly matching TRBD2 (5 bases). The CDR3 is 15 residues long. Germline lookup yields CDR1 SSHAT and CDR2 FNYEAQ (reference sequence). In DNA form, the CDR3 reads TGTGCTAGCAGCTTAGGTGGGAGTGGCTACAATGAGCAGTTCTTC. It translates to CASSLGGSGYNEQFF. Variable domain in full (rest from reference TRBV7-7 and TRBJ2-1): GAGVSQSPRYKVTKRGQDVTLRCDPISSHATLYWYQQALGQGPEFLTYFNYEAQPDKSGLPSDRFSAERPEGSISTLTIQRTEQRDSAMYRCASSLGGSGYNEQFFGPGTRLTVL.

As concerns this clone: Different DNA sequences within this sample yield the same CDR3. The chain carries TRBV28 and TRBJ2-5; 8 positions agree with TRBD2. Germline CDR1 MDHEN, CDR2 SYDVKM. This CDR3 has 16 amino acids. V lost 1 base, J lost 0 bases, and 4 bases stayed unmatched. The CDR3 nucleotides are TGTGCCAGCAGTTTATTGTTAGCGGGATACCAAGAGACCCAGTACTTC. Its protein is CASSLLLAGYQETQYF. Full variable domain (outside the CDR3, taken from reference TRBV28 and TRBJ2-5): DVKVTQSSRYLVKRTGEKVFLECVQDMDHENMFWYRQDPGLGLRLIYFSYDVKMKEKGDIPEGYSVSREKKERFSLILESASTNQTSMYLCASSLLLAGYQETQYFGPGTRLLVL.

The chain carries TRBV7-2 and TRBJ1-4; D is undetermined. The germline V and J ends were trimmed by 1 base and 6 bases, with 9 bases remaining between them. CDR3 length: 14 residues. Germline V CDR1 and CDR2: SGHTA, FQGNSA. CDR3 region: CASSLGHRHEKLFF. In DNA, the CDR3 is TGTGCCAGCAGCTTAGGGCATCGGCATGAAAAACTGTTTTTT.

This chain links TRBV5-4 with TRBJ2-3; 7 bases are shared with TRBD1. This CDR3 comprises 15 residues. Germline CDR1 is SGHNT and CDR2 is YYREEE (reference sequence). With V trimmed by 0 bases and J by 0 bases, 1 base remained unmatched. DNA of the CDR3: TGTGCCAGCAGCTTGGGGGGACAGAGCACAGATACGCAGTATTTT. Amino acid sequence: CASSLGGQSTDTQYF.

The rearrangement links TRBV7-2 to TRBJ2-7, with 7 bases that match TRBD2. CDR1 and CDR2 from the germline V gene are SGHTA and FQGNSA. The CDR3 spans 14 residues. Unmatched junction bases numbered 4, after V lost 2 bases and J lost 3 bases. The CDR3 DNA reads TGTGCCAGCAGCTTAAGACCGGGAGGCTACGAGCAGTACTTC. It specifies CASSLRPGGYEQYF.

The gene calls are TRBV30 and TRBJ2-3; 8 nucleotides match TRBD1. Per the germline V gene, CDR1 is GTSNPN and CDR2 is SVGIG (reference sequence). This CDR3 is 14 amino acids long. With V trimmed by 4 bases and J by 1 base, 4 bases remained unmatched. CDR3 region: CAWTTGQGTDTQYF. The CDR3 DNA reads as TGTGCCTGGACGACGGGACAGGGCACAGATACGCAGTATTTT.

V usage is TRBV29-1 and J usage is TRBJ2-3; 11 bases are shared with TRBD1. V lost 3 bases and J lost 3; bases outside the gene matches: 5. The CDR3 runs to 15 residues. CDR1 SQVTM and CDR2 ANQGSEA come from the germline V gene. In DNA, the CDR3 is TGCAGCGTTGACTCCGGGACAGGGGGGACAGATACGCAGTATTTT. This translates into CSVDSGTGGTDTQYF.

This clone was counted many times. Other DNA sequences of this sample code for an identical CDR3. The genes are TRBV5-1 and TRBJ1-2; no definite D call. Germline values: CDR1 SGHRS, CDR2 YFSETQ. V lost 0 bases and J lost 0, with 6 bases in between. The CDR3 totals 14 residues. CDR3 region: CASSLETPNYGYTF. The CDR3 bases are TGCGCCAGCAGCTTGGAGACACCTAACTATGGCTACACCTTC.

The gene calls are TRBV28 and TRBJ2-1, with TRBD2 matching 12 bases. V dropped 5 bases and J dropped 8; count of bases not matched to a gene: 10. The germline CDR1 and CDR2 sequences are MDHEN and SYDVKM. This CDR3 contains 16 residues. The CDR3 protein is CASSLSRGLAGYEQFF. CDR3 coding DNA: TGTGCCAGCAGTCTTTCCCGGGGACTAGCGGGTTATGAGCAGTTCTTC.

The V call is TRBV6-5, the J call TRBJ2-5, with a tentative D call TRBD2 (5 bases). The closer fit of TRBJ2-7 to the DNA end suggests the J call may be wrong. This CDR3 comprises 14 residues. Germline V gene lookup returns CDR1 MNHEY and CDR2 SVGAGI. This chain's CDR3 is CASSQRYSSYEQYF. In nucleotides, the CDR3 is TGTGCCAGCAGCCAGCGGTATTCCTCCTACGAGCAGTACTTC.

The chain combines TRBV28 with TRBJ2-3; 8 bases agree with TRBD2. This CDR3 region has 13 residues. After removal of 6 bases from V and 6 bases from J, the junction contained 5 bases not matched to a gene. Germline CDR1 is MDHEN and CDR2 is SYDVKM. The DNA of the CDR3 is TGTGCCAGCAGAAAAAGCGGGAGTGATACGCAGTATTTT. It encodes CASRKSGSDTQYF.

This chain links TRBV11-3 with TRBJ2-2, with 7 bases fitting TRBD2. V shed 5 bases and J 1 base; nucleotides not matched to a gene: 7. The CDR3 runs 16 residues. CDR1 is SGHNT, CDR2 YENEEA, per germline. The CDR3: CASSLGGNQNTGELFF. The CDR3 DNA follows: TGTGCCAGCAGCCTCGGGGGGAACCAGAACACCGGGGAGCTGTTTTTT.

J is TRBJ2-2 and V is TRBV29-1; 10 bases agree with TRBD2. The CDR3 loop spans 15 amino acids. V shed 5 bases and J 7 bases; nucleotides not matched to a gene: 10. Germline values: CDR1 SQVTM, CDR2 ANQGSEA. DNA for the CDR3: TGCAGCGTTTATTCTAGCGGGAGTTTGGACGGGGAGCTGTTTTTT. This encodes CSVYSSGSLDGELFF.